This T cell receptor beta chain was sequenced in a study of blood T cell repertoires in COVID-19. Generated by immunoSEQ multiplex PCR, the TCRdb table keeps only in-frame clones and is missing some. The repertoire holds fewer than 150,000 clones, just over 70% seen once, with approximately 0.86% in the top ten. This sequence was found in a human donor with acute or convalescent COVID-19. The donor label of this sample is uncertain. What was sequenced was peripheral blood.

The CDR3 nucleotides are TGCGCCAGCAGCCAAAGATCTTTCCGGGGATCTGATGAAAAACTGTTTTTT. Protein: CASSQRSFRGSDEKLFF. The chain couples TRBV4-1 to TRBJ1-4, with no clear D. Trimming removed 2 bases at V and 6 bases at J, with 19 bases between. The CDR3 has 17 amino acids. From germline, CDR1 is MGHRA and CDR2 YSYEKL.